Listed below are T cell receptor beta chains from one sample, sequenced in a study of cytomegalovirus exposure and HLA in healthy donors. Profiled with immunoSEQ multiplex PCR; TCRdb holds only in-frame clones, not every one. The sample holds roughly 240,000 clones, roughly 87% seen once. Sequenced: PBMCs. The source of these receptors is a woman aged 40 to 55 in good health and CMV-seropositive. CDR3s include the opening cysteine and the closing phenylalanine or tryptophan. The D gene is left open where the match is weak. Rows give clone size only sometimes, using once, few, many, or a class for an expanded clone.

d_call | j_call | v_call | clone_size | cdr3_aa | cdr3_nt
NA | TRBJ1-5 | TRBV9 | NA | CASSVRGGDESNQPQHF | TGTGCCAGCAGCGTCCGGGGGGGCGATGAGAGCAATCAGCCCCAGCATTTT
TRBD2 | TRBJ2-7 | TRBV5-6 | NA | CASSLAAGAPYEQYF | TGTGCCAGCAGCTTGGCAGCGGGAGCCCCCTACGAGCAGTACTTC
NA | TRBJ1-1 | TRBV7-3 | NA | CASSTPGKAEAFF | TGTGCCAGCAGCACCCCAGGGAAGGCTGAAGCTTTCTTT
NA | TRBJ2-5 | TRBV2 | NA | CASSENRHETQYF | TGTGCCAGCAGTGAAAACCGACATGAGACCCAGTACTTC
TRBD1 | TRBJ1-1 | TRBV11-2 | NA | CASSLKPLQGDTEAFF | TGTGCCAGCAGCCTCAAACCCCTCCAGGGGGACACTGAAGCTTTCTTT
NA | TRBJ2-5 | TRBV4-3 | NA | CASSPELWRETQYF | TGCGCCAGCAGCCCCGAGCTCTGGCGGGAGACCCAGTACTTC
NA | TRBJ1-5 | TRBV6-5 | NA | CASGPNSNQPQHF | TGTGCCAGCGGTCCTAATAGCAATCAGCCCCAGCATTTT
NA | TRBJ1-1 | TRBV1 | NA | CTSSQDRRGANTEAFF | TGCACCAGCAGCCAAGATCGGAGGGGCGCGAACACTGAAGCTTTCTTT
NA | TRBJ1-2 | TRBV19 | NA | CASTNPGVGYGYTF | TGTGCCAGTACAAACCCGGGAGTTGGCTATGGCTACACCTTC
TRBD1 | TRBJ2-1 | TRBV19 | NA | CASSIRGGAWNEQFF | TGTGCCAGTAGTATACGAGGGGGCGCATGGAATGAGCAGTTCTTC
TRBD2 | TRBJ2-7 | TRBV7-9 | NA | CSSSFSVRLRDYSYEQYF | TGTTCCAGCAGCTTTTCGGTTCGTCTCAGGGACTACTCCTACGAGCAGTACTTC
NA | TRBJ2-1 | TRBV29-1 | NA | CSGRRYNEQFF | TGCAGCGGCCGCAGGTACAATGAGCAGTTCTTC
TRBD1 | TRBJ1-2 | TRBV4-3 | NA | CASSQLTGGTGYTF | TGCGCCAGCAGCCAGCTCACAGGGGGCACTGGCTACACCTTC
TRBD2 | TRBJ2-3 | TRBV5-1 | NA | CASSLAGGRTDTQYF | TGCGCCAGCAGCTTAGCGGGAGGACGCACAGATACGCAGTATTTT
NA | TRBJ2-7 | TRBV9 | NA | CASSPNGDEQYF | TGTGCCAGCAGCCCAAACGGGGACGAGCAGTACTTC
NA | TRBJ1-2 | TRBV30 | NA | CAWSWGQGIYYGYTF | TGTGCCTGGAGTTGGGGTCAGGGGATCTACTATGGCTACACCTTC
TRBD1 | TRBJ1-5 | TRBV18 | NA | CASSLSGGGNQPQHF | TGTGCCAGCTCACTATCAGGGGGTGGCAATCAGCCCCAGCATTTT
NA | TRBJ1-1 | TRBV6-1 | NA | CASRDRLLNTEAFF | TGTGCCAGCAGGGACAGACTATTGAACACTGAAGCTTTCTTT
NA | TRBJ1-4 | TRBV28 | NA | CASSSAGFELFF | TGTGCCAGCAGTTCCGCGGGGTTTGAACTGTTTTTT
TRBD1 | TRBJ2-5 | TRBV9 | NA | CASSGDRDEETQYF | TGTGCCAGCAGCGGGGACAGGGATGAAGAGACCCAGTACTTC
NA | TRBJ1-2 | TRBV4-2 | NA | CASSPQGQGSNYGYTF | TGTGCCAGCAGCCCTCAGGGGCAGGGGTCTAACTATGGCTACACCTTC
TRBD1 | TRBJ2-6 | TRBV6-4 | NA | CASSDNRGAFGANVLTF | TGTGCCAGCAGTGACAACAGGGGGGCGTTCGGGGCCAACGTCCTGACTTTC
NA | TRBJ2-1 | TRBV9 | once | CASSTTIAPSSYNEQFF | TGTGCCAGCAGCACAACCATAGCGCCGAGCTCCTACAATGAGCAGTTCTTC
NA | TRBJ1-4 | TRBV25-1 | once | CASSESLHSNEKLFF | TGTGCCAGCAGTGAATCCCTCCATAGTAATGAAAAACTGTTTTTT
TRBD2 | TRBJ2-1 | TRBV15 | NA | CATSLPRTSGRNEQFF | TGTGCCACCAGCCTACCGCGGACTAGCGGGAGGAATGAGCAGTTCTTC
TRBD1 | TRBJ2-7 | TRBV4-2 | NA | CASSQVTGTGVIYEQYF | TGTGCCAGCAGCCAAGTGACCGGGACAGGGGTCATCTACGAGCAGTACTTC
TRBD1 | TRBJ2-5 | TRBV9 | NA | CASSVAGGETQYF | TGTGCCAGCAGCGTAGCAGGGGGAGAGACCCAGTACTTC
TRBD2 | TRBJ2-1 | TRBV4-3 | NA | CASSQARLARNEQFF | TGCGCCAGCAGCCAAGCCAGACTAGCGAGGAATGAGCAGTTCTTC
TRBD1 | TRBJ2-3 | TRBV6-5 | NA | CASTRTGSDTQYF | TGTGCCAGCACCCGGACAGGGTCAGATACGCAGTATTTT
NA | TRBJ1-5 | TRBV18 | NA | CASSPRSGNSGQPQHF | TGTGCCAGCTCACCAAGGTCGGGGAACTCGGGTCAGCCCCAGCATTTT
TRBD2 | TRBJ2-3 | TRBV7-8 | NA | CASSQGLRRERGGIGTDTQYF | TGTGCCAGCAGCCAGGGGTTGAGAAGGGAGCGGGGGGGTATTGGCACAGATACGCAGTATTTT
NA | TRBJ1-3 | TRBV19 | NA | CASTPGSVGNTIYF | TGTGCCAGTACGCCCGGGTCGGTTGGAAACACCATATATTTT
TRBD1 | TRBJ1-5 | TRBV5-6 | NA | CASSSTGAAGQPQHF | TGTGCCAGCAGCTCTACAGGGGCGGCAGGTCAGCCCCAGCATTTT
NA | TRBJ2-5 | TRBV15 | NA | CATSRDSPADRSETQYF | TGTGCCACCAGCAGAGATTCCCCCGCCGACAGGTCAGAGACCCAGTACTTC
TRBD1 | TRBJ1-1 | TRBV5-1 | NA | CASSTGGNTEAFF | TGCGCCAGCTCCACAGGGGGGAACACTGAAGCTTTCTTT
NA | TRBJ1-1 | TRBV11-3 | NA | CASSLQVNTEAFF | TGTGCCAGCAGCTTACAGGTGAACACTGAAGCTTTCTTT
NA | TRBJ1-1 | TRBV28 | NA | CASSSRGNTEAFF | TGTGCCAGCAGTTCCCGGGGGAACACTGAAGCTTTCTTT
TRBD1 | TRBJ2-7 | TRBV6-6 | NA | CASSYSRQGSYEQYF | TGTGCCAGCAGTTACTCGCGACAGGGCTCCTACGAGCAGTACTTC
NA | TRBJ2-1 | TRBV7-9 | NA | CASTPIDSYNEQFF | TGTGCCAGCACCCCCATTGACAGCTACAATGAGCAGTTCTTC
TRBD1 | TRBJ2-7 | TRBV6-5 | NA | CASSLGTANYEQYF | TGTGCCAGCAGTCTTGGGACAGCAAACTACGAGCAGTACTTC